This T cell receptor beta chain was documented in a study of OX40 agonist ivuxolimab in advanced cancers. Overall study findings and caveats: Expanded clones were, on average, more numerous in CD8+ T cells than in CD4+.

Blood samples were obtained at baseline, cycle 4 day 1, and cycle 7 day 1. The protocol was immunoSEQ multiplex PCR, while the TCRdb copy is restricted to in-frame clones and leaves out a portion. The sample lists tens of thousands of clones; just over 85% were seen once. This CDR3 is 13 amino acids long. Between the trimmed V and J ends, which lost 6 bases and 7 bases, there was a span of 13 bases. Per the germline V gene, CDR1 is MNHNS and CDR2 is SASEGT. Note on this clone: The antigen remains undetermined.

The chain couples TRBV6-1 to TRBJ1-5; D gene unclear. This receptor was identified in an adult with an advanced solid tumor such as melanoma, head and neck, liver or kidney cancer. The sample in question was CD4+ or CD8+ T cells sorted from blood, obtained in a trial of the OX40 agonist ivuxolimab. CDR3: CASRGQPYQPQHF. The DNA of the CDR3 is TGTGCCAGCAGGGGTCAGCCCTACCAGCCCCAGCATTTT.